This T cell receptor beta chain was identified in a study of tumor-infiltrating lymphocytes in primary liver carcinoma. About the research overall: The tumors, T1-T3 N0M0 lesions, were roughly 4 to 10 cm across.

Findings and limits, study-wide: It was in tumors, not blood, that the top-250-clone fraction was significantly higher (p = 0.039).

Researchers drew blood RNA from unsorted whole blood and extracted germline DNA as well. Turning to this clonotype: Its antigen is undetermined. The germline gene is not matched at one end of the junction; a read error may be the cause.

TCR beta cDNA came from around 500 ng total RNA, primed with a constant-region primer. Slightly modified ARM-PCR, run as three nested multiplex PCR rounds, produced the TCR beta libraries. Rounds one and two of PCR, each of roughly 10 cycles, were primed with TRBV1-TRBV30 forward primers and a C-beta reverse primer. In TCRdb, the multiplex PCR reads were re-called with MiXCR into one record per CDR3 protein. The profile covers 300,000 to 400,000 distinct CDR3 sequences, with roughly two thirds appearing a single time and 5.5% to 7% taken by the ten largest. This CDR3 is 15 amino acids long. Germline CDR1 and CDR2: LGHNA and YNFKEQ.

This receptor was identified in a middle-aged man with primary liver carcinoma and hepatitis B virus infection. The chain joins TRBV4-2 to TRBJ2-5; D call uncertain. Sequencing used peripheral blood. CDR3 DNA: TGTGCCAGCAGCTCCACCGGGCAGAACCAAGAGAGCCAGTACTTC. Translated, it gives CASSSTGQNQESQYF.